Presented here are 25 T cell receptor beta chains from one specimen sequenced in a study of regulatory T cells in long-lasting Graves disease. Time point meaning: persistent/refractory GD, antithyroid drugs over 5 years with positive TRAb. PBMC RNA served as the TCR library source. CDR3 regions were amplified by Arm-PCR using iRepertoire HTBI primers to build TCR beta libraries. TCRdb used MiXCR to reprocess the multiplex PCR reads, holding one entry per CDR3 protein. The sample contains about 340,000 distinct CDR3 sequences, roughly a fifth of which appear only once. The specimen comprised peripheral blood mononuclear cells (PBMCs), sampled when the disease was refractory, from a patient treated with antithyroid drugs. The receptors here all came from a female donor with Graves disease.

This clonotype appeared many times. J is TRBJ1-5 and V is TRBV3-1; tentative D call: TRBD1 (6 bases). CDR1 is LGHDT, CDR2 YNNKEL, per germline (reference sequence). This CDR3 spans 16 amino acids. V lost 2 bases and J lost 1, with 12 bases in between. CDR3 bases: TGTGCCAGCAGCCAACTACCGGGACAAAGCAATCAGCCCCAGCATTTT. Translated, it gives CASSQLPGQSNQPQHF. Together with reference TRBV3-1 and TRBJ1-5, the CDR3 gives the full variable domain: DTAVSQTPKYLVTQMGNDKSIKCEQNLGHDTMYWYKQDSKKFLKIMFSYNNKELIINETVPNRFSPKSPDKAHLNLHINSLELGDSAVYFCASSQLPGQSNQPQHFGDGTRLSIL.

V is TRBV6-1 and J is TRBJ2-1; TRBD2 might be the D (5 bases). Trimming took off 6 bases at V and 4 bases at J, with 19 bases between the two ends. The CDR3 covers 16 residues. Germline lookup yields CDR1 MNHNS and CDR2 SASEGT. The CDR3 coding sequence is TGTGCCAGCAGGTCCCTAGGCGGGCCTAATTACAATGAGCAGTTCTTC. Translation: CASRSLGGPNYNEQFF.

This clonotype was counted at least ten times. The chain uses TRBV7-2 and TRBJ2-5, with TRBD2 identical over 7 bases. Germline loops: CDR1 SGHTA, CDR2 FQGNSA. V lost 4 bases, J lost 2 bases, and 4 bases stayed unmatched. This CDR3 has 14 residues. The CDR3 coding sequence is TGTGCCAGCAGCTCTTGGACTAGACAAGAGACCCAGTACTTC. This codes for CASSSWTRQETQYF.

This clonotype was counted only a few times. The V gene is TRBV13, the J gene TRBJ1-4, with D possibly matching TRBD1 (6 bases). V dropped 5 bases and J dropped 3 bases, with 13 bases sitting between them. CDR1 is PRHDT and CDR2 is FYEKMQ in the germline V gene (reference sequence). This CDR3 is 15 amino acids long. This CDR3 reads CASSPRTDPNEKLFF. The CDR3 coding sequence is TGTGCCAGCAGCCCACGGACAGATCCTAATGAAAAACTGTTTTTT.

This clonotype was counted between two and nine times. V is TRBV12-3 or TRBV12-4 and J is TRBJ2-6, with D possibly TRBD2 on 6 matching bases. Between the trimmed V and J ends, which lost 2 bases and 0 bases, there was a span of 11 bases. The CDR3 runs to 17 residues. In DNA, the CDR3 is TGTGCCAGCAGTTTAAACTTCGGGAGCTCTGGGGCCAACGTCCTGACTTTC. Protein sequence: CASSLNFGSSGANVLTF.

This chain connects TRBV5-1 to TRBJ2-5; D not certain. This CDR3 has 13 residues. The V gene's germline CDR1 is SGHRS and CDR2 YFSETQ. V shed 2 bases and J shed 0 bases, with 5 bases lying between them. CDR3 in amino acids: CASSFPNQETQYF. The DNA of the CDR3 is TGCGCCAGCAGCTTCCCCAACCAAGAGACCCAGTACTTC.

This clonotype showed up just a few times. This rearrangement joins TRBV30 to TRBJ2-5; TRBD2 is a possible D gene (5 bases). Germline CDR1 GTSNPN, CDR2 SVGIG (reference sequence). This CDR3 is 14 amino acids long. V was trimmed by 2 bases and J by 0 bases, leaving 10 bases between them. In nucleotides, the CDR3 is TGTGCCTGGAGTAATACGGGAAACCAAGAGACCCAGTACTTC. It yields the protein CAWSNTGNQETQYF.

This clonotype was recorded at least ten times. CDR3 residues: CASQRGGEVHEQYF. The DNA of the CDR3 is TGTGCCAGCCAGAGGGGAGGGGAAGTCCACGAGCAGTACTTC. The gene calls are TRBV13 and TRBJ2-7; TRBD2 matches 7 bases. Germline assignment: CDR1 PRHDT and CDR2 FYEKMQ (reference sequence). With 8 bases clipped from V and 5 bases from J, the junction kept 12 bases outside the gene matches. The CDR3 consists of 14 residues.

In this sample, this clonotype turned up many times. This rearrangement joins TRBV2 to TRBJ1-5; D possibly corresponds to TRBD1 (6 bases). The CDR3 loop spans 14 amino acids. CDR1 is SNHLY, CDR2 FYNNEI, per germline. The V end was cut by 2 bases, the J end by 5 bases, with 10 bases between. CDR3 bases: TGTGCCAGCAGTGAACGCAGGGGCGATCAGCCCCAGCATTTT. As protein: CASSERRGDQPQHF.

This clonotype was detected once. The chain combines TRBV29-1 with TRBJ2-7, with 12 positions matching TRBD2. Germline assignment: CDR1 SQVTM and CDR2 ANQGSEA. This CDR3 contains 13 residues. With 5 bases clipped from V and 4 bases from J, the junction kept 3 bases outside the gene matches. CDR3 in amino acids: CSVKTSGGYEQYF. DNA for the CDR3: TGCAGCGTTAAGACTAGCGGGGGTTACGAGCAGTACTTC.

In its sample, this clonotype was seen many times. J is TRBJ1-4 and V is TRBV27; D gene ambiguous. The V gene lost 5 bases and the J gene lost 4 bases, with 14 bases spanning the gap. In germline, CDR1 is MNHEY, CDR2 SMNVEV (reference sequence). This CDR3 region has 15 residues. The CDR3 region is CASSQTQKINEKLFF. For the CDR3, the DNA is TGTGCCAGCAGTCAGACTCAGAAGATTAATGAAAAACTGTTTTTT.

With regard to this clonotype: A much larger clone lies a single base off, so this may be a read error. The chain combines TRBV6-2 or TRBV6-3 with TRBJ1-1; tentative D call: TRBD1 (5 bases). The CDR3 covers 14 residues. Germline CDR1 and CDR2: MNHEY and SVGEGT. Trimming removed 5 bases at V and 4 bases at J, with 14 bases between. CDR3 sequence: CASSEGEQLTEAFF. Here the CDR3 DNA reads TGTGCCAGCAGTGAAGGGGAACAACTCACTGAAGCTTTCTTT.

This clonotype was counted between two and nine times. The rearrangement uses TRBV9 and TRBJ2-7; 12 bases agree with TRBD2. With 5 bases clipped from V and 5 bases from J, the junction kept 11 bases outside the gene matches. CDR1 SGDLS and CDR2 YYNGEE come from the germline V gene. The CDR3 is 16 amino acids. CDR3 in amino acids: CASSSAGLAGRDEQYF. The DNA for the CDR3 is TGTGCCAGCAGTTCCGCCGGACTAGCGGGAAGAGACGAGCAGTACTTC.

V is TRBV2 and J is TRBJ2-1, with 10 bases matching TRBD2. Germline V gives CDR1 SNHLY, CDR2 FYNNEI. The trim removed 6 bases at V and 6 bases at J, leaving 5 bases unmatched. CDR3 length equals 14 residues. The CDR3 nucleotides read TGTGCCAGCAGGGGCCTAGCGGGAGTCAATGAGCAGTTCTTC. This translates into CASRGLAGVNEQFF.

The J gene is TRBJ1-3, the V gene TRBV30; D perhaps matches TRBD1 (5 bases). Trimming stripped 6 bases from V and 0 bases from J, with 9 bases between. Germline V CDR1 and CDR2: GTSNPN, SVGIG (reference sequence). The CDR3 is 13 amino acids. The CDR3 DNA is TGTGCCTGCTCCAGGGACTCTGGAAACACCATATATTTT. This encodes CACSRDSGNTIYF.

The CDR3 region is CAGNRGQDTEAFF. CDR3 DNA sequence: TGTGCCGGTAACAGGGGGCAGGACACTGAAGCTTTCTTT. This chain joins TRBV19 and TRBJ1-1; TRBD1 matches 9 bases. Germline V gene data show CDR1 as LNHDA and CDR2 as SQIVND (reference sequence). The CDR3 sequence is 13 residues long. V was clipped by 11 bases and J by 3 bases; unmatched bases: 7.

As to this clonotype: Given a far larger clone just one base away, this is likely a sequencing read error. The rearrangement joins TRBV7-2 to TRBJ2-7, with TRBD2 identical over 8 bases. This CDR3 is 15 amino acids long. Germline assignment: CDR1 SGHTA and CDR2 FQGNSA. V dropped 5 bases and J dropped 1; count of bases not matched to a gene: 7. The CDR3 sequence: CASSLQSGGSYEQYF. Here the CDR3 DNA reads TGTGCCAGCAGCCTCCAATCGGGAGGGTCCTACGAGCAGTACTTC.

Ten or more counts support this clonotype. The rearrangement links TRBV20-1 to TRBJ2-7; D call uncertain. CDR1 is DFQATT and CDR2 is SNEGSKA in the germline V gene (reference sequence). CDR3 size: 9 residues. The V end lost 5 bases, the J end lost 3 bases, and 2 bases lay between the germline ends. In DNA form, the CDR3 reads TGCAGTGCTGACTACGAGCAGTACTTC. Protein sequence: CSADYEQYF.

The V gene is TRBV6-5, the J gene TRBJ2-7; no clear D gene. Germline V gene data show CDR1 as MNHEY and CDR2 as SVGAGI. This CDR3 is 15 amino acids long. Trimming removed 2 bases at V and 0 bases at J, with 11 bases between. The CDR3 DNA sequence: TGTGCCAGCAGTTACATGGCAGGCGGCTCCTACGAGCAGTACTTC. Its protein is CASSYMAGGSYEQYF.

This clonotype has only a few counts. The CDR3 DNA sequence: TGTGCCAGCAGTTACCAGATTACAGGGGTGGGTTCCTATAATTCACCCCTCCACTTT. It specifies CASSYQITGVGSYNSPLHF. The chain recombines TRBV6-2 or TRBV6-3 with TRBJ1-6, with 7 bases lining up with TRBD1. This CDR3 region has 19 residues. The germline CDR1 and CDR2 sequences are MNHEY and SVGEGT. The trim removed 2 bases at V and 1 base at J, leaving 11 bases unmatched.

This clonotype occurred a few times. The DNA for the CDR3 is TGCAGTGCTCCCCGGACTAGCGTACCCGAGCAGTACTTC. Translating gives CSAPRTSVPEQYF. The rearrangement uses TRBV20-1 and TRBJ2-7; 9 bases align to TRBD2. The CDR3 has 13 residues. Germline V gene lookup returns CDR1 DFQATT and CDR2 SNEGSKA (reference sequence). The V and J ends lost 5 bases and 6 bases, in that order; junction bases with no gene match: 8.

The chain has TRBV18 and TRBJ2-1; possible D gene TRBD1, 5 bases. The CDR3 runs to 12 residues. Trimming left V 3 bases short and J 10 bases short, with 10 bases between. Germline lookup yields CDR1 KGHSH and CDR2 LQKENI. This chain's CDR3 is CASSPNSGEQFF. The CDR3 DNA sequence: TGTGCCAGCTCACCGAATTCAGGGGAGCAGTTCTTC.

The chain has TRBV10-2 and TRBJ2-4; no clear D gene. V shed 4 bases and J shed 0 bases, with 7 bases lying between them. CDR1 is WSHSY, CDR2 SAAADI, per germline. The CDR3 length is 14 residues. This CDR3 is CASSAVEAKNIQYF. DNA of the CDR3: TGCGCCAGCAGTGCGGTTGAAGCCAAAAACATTCAGTACTTC.

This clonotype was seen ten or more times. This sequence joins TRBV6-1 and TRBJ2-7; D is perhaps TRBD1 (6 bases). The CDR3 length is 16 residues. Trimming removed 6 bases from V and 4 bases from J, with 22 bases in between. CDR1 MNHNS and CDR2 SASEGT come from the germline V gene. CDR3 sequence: CASRKAQQGPSYEQYF. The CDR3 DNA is TGTGCCAGCAGAAAGGCTCAGCAGGGGCCCTCTTACGAGCAGTACTTC.

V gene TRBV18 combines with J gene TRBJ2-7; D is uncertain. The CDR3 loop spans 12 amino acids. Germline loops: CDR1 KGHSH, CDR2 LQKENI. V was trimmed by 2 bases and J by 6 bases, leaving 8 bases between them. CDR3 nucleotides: TGTGCCAGCTCACCATCGGTATTCGAGCAGTACTTC. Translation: CASSPSVFEQYF. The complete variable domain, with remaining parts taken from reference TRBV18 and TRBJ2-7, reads NAGVMQNPRHLVRRRGQEARLRCSPMKGHSHVYWYRQLPEEGLKFMVYLQKENIIDESGMPKERFSAEFPKEGPSILRIQQVVRGDSAAYFCASSPSVFEQYFGPGTRLTVT.